This TCR beta chain was documented in a study of shared clonotypes between healthy human individuals. Sequenced by immunoSEQ multiplex PCR; TCRdb stores in-frame clones only, minus some. The sample has millions of clones; 90% to 95% are singletons. Only CD45RO-negative cells positively selected for CCR7 counted as naive CD8 cells, so terminally differentiated effector memory CD45RA+ cells were excluded. The CDR3 is 19 residues long. CDR1 is MGHRA, CDR2 YSYEKL, per germline. V shed 0 bases and J 0 bases; nucleotides not matched to a gene: 5. What was sequenced was naive CD8+ T cells from PBMCs. This sequence originates from a man between 18 and 35 years old in good health. Some clones in this sample may be carry-over from other donors' samples. The chain links TRBV4-1 to TRBJ2-6; TRBD1 aligns across 10 bases. The CDR3 coding sequence is TGCGCCAGCAGCCAAGATCGACAGGGGGCTCTCTCTGGGGCCAACGTCCTGACTTTC. Translating gives CASSQDRQGALSGANVLTF.